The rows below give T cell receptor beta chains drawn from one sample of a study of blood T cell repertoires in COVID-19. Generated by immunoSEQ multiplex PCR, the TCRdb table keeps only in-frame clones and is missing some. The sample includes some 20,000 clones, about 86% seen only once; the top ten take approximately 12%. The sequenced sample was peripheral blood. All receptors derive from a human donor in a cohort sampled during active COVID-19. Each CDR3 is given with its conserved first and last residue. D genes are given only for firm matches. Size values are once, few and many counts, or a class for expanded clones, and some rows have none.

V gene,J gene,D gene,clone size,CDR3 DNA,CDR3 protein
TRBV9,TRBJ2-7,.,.,TGTGCCAGCAGCGGGTACTCCGCCTACGAGCAGTACTTC,CASSGYSAYEQYF
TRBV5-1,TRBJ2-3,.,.,TGCGCCAGCAGCCGCGGACAGGATACGCAGTATTTT,CASSRGQDTQYF
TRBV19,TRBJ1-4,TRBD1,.,TGTGCCAGTAGGACAGGGGCGGCAACTAATGAAAAACTGTTTTTT,CASRTGAATNEKLFF
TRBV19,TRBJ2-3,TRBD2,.,TGTGCCAGTAAACCGACTAGCGGGAGTACAGATACGCAGTATTTT,CASKPTSGSTDTQYF
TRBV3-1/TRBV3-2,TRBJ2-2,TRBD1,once,TGTGCCAGCGCCGGGACAGGCACTAACACCGGGGAGCTGTTTTTT,CASAGTGTNTGELFF
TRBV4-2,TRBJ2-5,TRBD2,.,TGTGCCAGCAGCCAGGAGGGGAGCGCGGGAGGAGGGGAGACCCAGTACTTC,CASSQEGSAGGGETQYF
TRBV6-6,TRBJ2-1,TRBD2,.,TGTGCCAGCAGTCAGAGCGGGAGAGGGAATGAGCAGTTCTTC,CASSQSGRGNEQFF
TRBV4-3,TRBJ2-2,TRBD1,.,TGCGCCAGCAGCCAACACGTTCCGGGACAGTTATACACCGGGGAGCTGTTTTTT,CASSQHVPGQLYTGELFF
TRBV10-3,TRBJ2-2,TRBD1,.,TGTGCCATCAGTGAGACAGGGGCCCCGAACACCGGGGAGCTGTTTTTT,CAISETGAPNTGELFF
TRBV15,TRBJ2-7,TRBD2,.,TGTGCCACCAGCACCTCCTGGCGGGGGAGCTACGAGCAGTACTTC,CATSTSWRGSYEQYF
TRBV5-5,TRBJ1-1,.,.,TGTGCCAGCAGCTTGCAGGGAGGCTCTGAAGCTTTCTTT,CASSLQGGSEAFF
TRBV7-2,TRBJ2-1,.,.,TGTGCCAGCAGCCACCCAGCGGCGACTTACAATGAGCAGTTCTTC,CASSHPAATYNEQFF
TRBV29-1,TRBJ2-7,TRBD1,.,TGCAGCGCACGGACAGGGCTCGTCTCCGAGCAGTACTTC,CSARTGLVSEQYF
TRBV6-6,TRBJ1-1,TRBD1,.,TGTGCCAGCAGTTACGCGGGGCAGGGGGCCGAAGCTTTCTTT,CASSYAGQGAEAFF
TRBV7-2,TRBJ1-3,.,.,TGTGCCAGCAGCTTGGGGAGAACGGGAAACACCATATATTTT,CASSLGRTGNTIYF
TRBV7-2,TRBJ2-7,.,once,TGTGCCAGCAGCTTAGGCCGGCGGGGCCCCAGCTCCTACGAGCAGTACTTC,CASSLGRRGPSSYEQYF
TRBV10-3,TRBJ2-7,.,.,TGTGCCATCATCAGAGCGGAGACCGAACGAGAGCAGTACTTC,CAIIRAETEREQYF
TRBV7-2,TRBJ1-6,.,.,TGTGCCAGCAGCTTAGCCCTCGGGGGATCACCCCTCCACTTT,CASSLALGGSPLHF
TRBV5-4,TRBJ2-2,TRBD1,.,TGTGCCAGCAGCCCCCGGGCAGGGGGTGTCGGGGAGCTGTTTTTT,CASSPRAGGVGELFF
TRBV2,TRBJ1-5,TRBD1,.,TGTGCCAGCAGTTTCCCGGGACAGGGGAATAATCAGCCCCAGCATTTT,CASSFPGQGNNQPQHF
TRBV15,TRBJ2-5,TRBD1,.,TGTGCCACCAGCAGAGACAGGGGGCCAGAGACCCAGTACTTC,CATSRDRGPETQYF
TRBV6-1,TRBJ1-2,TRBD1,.,TGTGCCAGCAGTGAGCTGCCGGGACAGTGGGCGGGAGGCTACACCTTC,CASSELPGQWAGGYTF
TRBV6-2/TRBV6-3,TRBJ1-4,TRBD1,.,TGTGCCAGCAGCTCTGGTGGACAGGGAAATGAAAAACTGTTTTTT,CASSSGGQGNEKLFF
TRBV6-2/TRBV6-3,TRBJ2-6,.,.,TGTGCCAGCAGTTCGTTAGGGGTCCCAAGCTCTGGGGCCAACGTCCTGACTTTC,CASSSLGVPSSGANVLTF
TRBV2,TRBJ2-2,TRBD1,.,TGTGCCAGCAGTGAAGGCGGCAGTTGGGACAGCATTTTCGGGACCGGGGAGCTGTTTTTT,CASSEGGSWDSIFGTGELFF
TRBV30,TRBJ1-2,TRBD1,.,TGTGCCTGGGTTAGACAGGGAACATATGGCTACACCTTC,CAWVRQGTYGYTF
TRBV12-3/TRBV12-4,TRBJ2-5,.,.,TGTGCCAGCAGTTTAGGGGAGGAGACCCAGTACTTC,CASSLGEETQYF
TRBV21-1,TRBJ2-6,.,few,TGTGCCAGCAGCAAAAGGGGACAGGGACCGGGCTCTGGGGCCAACGTCCTGACTTTC,CASSKRGQGPGSGANVLTF
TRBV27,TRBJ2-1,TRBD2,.,TGTGCCAGCAGCCGGCCGGGACTAGCTGTTTTTGATGAGCAGTTCTTC,CASSRPGLAVFDEQFF
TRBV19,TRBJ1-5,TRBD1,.,TGTGCCAGTAGTGGGTCAGGGGGCAGGAATCAGCCCCAGCATTTT,CASSGSGGRNQPQHF
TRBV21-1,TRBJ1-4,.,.,TGTGCCAGCAGCTTAAGGGACAGGATGAATGAAAAACTGTTTTTT,CASSLRDRMNEKLFF
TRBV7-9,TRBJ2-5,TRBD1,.,TGTGCCAGCAGCTGGGTACTGACAGGGGGCGCAGAGACCCAGTACTTC,CASSWVLTGGAETQYF
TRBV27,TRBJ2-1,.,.,TGTGCCAGCAGATTAAGCGGAAGCTCCTACAATGAGCAGTTCTTC,CASRLSGSSYNEQFF
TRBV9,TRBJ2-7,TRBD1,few,TGTGCCAGCAGCGTAGCCGGACAGGCTACCTACGAGCAGTACTTC,CASSVAGQATYEQYF
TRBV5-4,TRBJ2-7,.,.,TGTGCCAGCAGCTTGGAAGGCAGGGGAATTGAGCAGTACTTC,CASSLEGRGIEQYF
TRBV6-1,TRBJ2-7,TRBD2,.,TGTGCCAGCAGTGAAGAGTTGCGGGAGGGCCGCGAGCAGTACTTC,CASSEELREGREQYF
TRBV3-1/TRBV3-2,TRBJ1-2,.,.,TGTGCCAGCAGCCTGTACACGAACTATGGCTACACCTTC,CASSLYTNYGYTF
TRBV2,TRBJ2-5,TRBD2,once,TGTGCCAGCAGTGAAGCTATAGCGGGGTACCAAGAGACCCAGTACTTC,CASSEAIAGYQETQYF
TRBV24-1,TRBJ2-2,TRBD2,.,TGTGCCACCAGTGACTCCTCTAGCGGGCCGAACACCGGGGAGCTGTTTTTT,CATSDSSSGPNTGELFF
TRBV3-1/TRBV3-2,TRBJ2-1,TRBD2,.,TGTGCCAGCAGCCCCCCGGGGGGAGTGTCATACAATGAGCAGTTCTTC,CASSPPGGVSYNEQFF
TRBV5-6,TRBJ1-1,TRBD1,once,TGTGCCAGCAGCTTACCGGGACAGGGGATAAACACTGAAGCTTTCTTT,CASSLPGQGINTEAFF
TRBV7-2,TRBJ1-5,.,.,TGTGCCAGCAGCTCTGTCGGCGGGGGACCTCGCCCCCAGCATTTT,CASSSVGGGPRPQHF
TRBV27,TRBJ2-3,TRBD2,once,TGTGCCAGCAGTTTATCGCCGCCGGGACTAGCGGATTCGGATACGCAGTATTTT,CASSLSPPGLADSDTQYF
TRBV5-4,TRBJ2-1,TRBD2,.,TGTGCCAGCAGCTTGGAAGGGCTAGCGGGAGGAAGTAATGAGCAGTTCTTC,CASSLEGLAGGSNEQFF
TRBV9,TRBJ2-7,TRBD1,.,TGTGCCAGCAGCGGGCAGGGACAGGGGTGGACCGAGCAGTACTTC,CASSGQGQGWTEQYF
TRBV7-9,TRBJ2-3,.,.,TGTGCCAGCAGCTTAGTTGGGACTGAGGGTACGCAGTATTTT,CASSLVGTEGTQYF
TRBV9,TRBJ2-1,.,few,TGTGCCAGCAGCCCCTCGGGGTATCGGGACAATGAGCAGTTCTTC,CASSPSGYRDNEQFF
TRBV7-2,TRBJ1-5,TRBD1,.,TGTGCCAGCAGTTCACAGGGGGTAAACAATCAGCCCCAGCATTTT,CASSSQGVNNQPQHF
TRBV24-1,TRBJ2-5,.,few,TGTGCCACCAGTGATTTGCAGGGTTTGGAGACCCAGTACTTC,CATSDLQGLETQYF
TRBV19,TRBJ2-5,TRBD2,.,TGTGCCAGTAGTAGTGGGGGAGGGCGGGGCCAGTACTTC,CASSSGGGRGQYF
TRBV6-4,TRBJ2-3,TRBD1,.,TGTGCTAGCAGTGGGACAGGGGGCACAGATACGCAGTATTTT,CASSGTGGTDTQYF
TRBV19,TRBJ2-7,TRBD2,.,TGTGCCAGTAGTCTCAACGCGGGAGGGCGGAACGAGCAGTACTTC,CASSLNAGGRNEQYF
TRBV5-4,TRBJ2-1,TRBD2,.,TGTGCCAGCAGCTTGCGACTAGCGGGAGGATCTTTGGGCAATGAGCAGTTCTTC,CASSLRLAGGSLGNEQFF
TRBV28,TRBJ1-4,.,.,TGTGCCAGCAGGGGGGGAAGGCTTGGGGAAAAACTGTTTTTT,CASRGGRLGEKLFF